These 10 T cell receptor beta chains were sequenced from one sample in a study of blood T cell repertoires in COVID-19. This table comes from immunoSEQ multiplex PCR, and its TCRdb copy is limited to in-frame clones, with some not included. Of around 250,000 clones detected, roughly nine tenths appear once; the ten largest clones hold 0.95% to 1.5%. What was sequenced was PBMCs or T cells enriched from blood (not recorded which). These receptor sequences come from a human donor in a cohort exposed to, infected with or recovered from COVID-19 (not recorded which). The donor label of this sample is uncertain.

This clone was seen a handful of times. The chain employs TRBV5-6 and TRBJ1-2; D possibly corresponds to TRBD1 (5 bases). Trimming pared 5 bases from V and 7 bases from J, leaving 12 bases between. The CDR3 is made up of 12 amino acids. The germline gives CDR1 SGHDT, CDR2 YYEEEE. The DNA for the CDR3 is TGTGCCAGCAGTCCCCCAAGGGGTGGCTACACCTTC. This translates into CASSPPRGGYTF.

V and J are TRBV4-3 and TRBJ1-2; TRBD1 is a possible D gene (6 bases). Germline CDR1 reads LGHNA; CDR2 reads YSLEER. The CDR3 covers 15 residues. V lost 0 bases and J lost 7, with 15 bases in between. Here the CDR3 reads CASSQDAGGLFGYTF. Written as DNA, the CDR3 is TGCGCCAGCAGCCAAGACGCCGGGGGGCTTTTTGGCTACACCTTC.

V gene TRBV15 combines with J gene TRBJ2-1, with D maybe TRBD1 (5 bases). The V gene lost 0 bases and the J gene lost 4 bases, with 7 bases spanning the gap. The CDR3 is 14 residues long. Germline CDR1 is LNHNV and CDR2 is YYDKDF (reference sequence). The chain's CDR3 is CATSRDRGYNEQFF. The CDR3 region has the DNA TGTGCCACCAGCAGAGATAGGGGATACAATGAGCAGTTCTTC.

The chain carries TRBV7-9 and TRBJ2-2; 9 bases match TRBD1. The germline V gene has CDR1 SEHNR and CDR2 FQNEAQ (reference sequence). The V and J ends lost 6 bases and 4 bases, in that order; junction bases with no gene match: 6. The CDR3 loop spans 15 amino acids. The CDR3 coding sequence is TGTGCCAGCAGTGCCGGGACAGGGAGCACCGGGGAGCTGTTTTTT. Translating it yields CASSAGTGSTGELFF.

This clone was seen only once. V usage is TRBV9 and J usage is TRBJ1-2; 7 bases fit TRBD1. The CDR3 has 15 residues. The V segment lost 4 bases and the J segment 0 bases; nucleotides outside the gene matches: 6. Germline V lookup: CDR1 SGDLS, CDR2 YYNGEE. CDR3 coding DNA: TGTGCCAGCAGCATCTCGACAGGGACTAACTATGGCTACACCTTC. It is translated as CASSISTGTNYGYTF.

The chain uses TRBV20-1 and TRBJ1-1; 8 bases line up with TRBD1. The CDR3 is made up of 16 amino acids. Germline V gene lookup returns CDR1 DFQATT and CDR2 SNEGSKA (reference sequence). V shed 3 bases, J shed 0 bases, and the junction held 9 bases outside the gene matches. Written as DNA, the CDR3 is TGCAGTGCTAGTACAGGGGGACGGGGGCTGAACACTGAAGCTTTCTTT. Its translation is CSASTGGRGLNTEAFF.

The V call is TRBV19, the J call TRBJ2-3; D remains ambiguous. V shed 6 bases and J shed 2 bases, with 6 bases lying between them. CDR1 LNHDA and CDR2 SQIVND come from the germline V gene (reference sequence). The CDR3 has 12 residues. The CDR3 loop reads CASSRYTDTQYF. In nucleotides, the CDR3 is TGTGCCAGTAGCCGCTACACAGATACGCAGTATTTT. Variable domain in full (rest from reference TRBV19 and TRBJ2-3): DGGITQSPKYLFRKEGQNVTLSCEQNLNHDAMYWYRQDPGQGLRLIYYSQIVNDFQKGDIAEGYSVSREKKESFPLTVTSAQKNPTAFYLCASSRYTDTQYFGPGTRLTVL.

The chain employs TRBV12-3 or TRBV12-4 and TRBJ1-2, with TRBD1 as a possible D gene (5 bases). The CDR3 consists of 13 residues. With 8 bases removed from V and 5 bases from J, the gap between germline ends came to 15 bases. CDR3 nucleotide sequence: TGTGCCAGCTCATCGGGACTTTCTTATGGCTACACCTTC. It yields the protein CASSSGLSYGYTF.

V usage is TRBV30 and J usage is TRBJ2-5, with 9 bases aligning to TRBD2. Germline CDR1 and CDR2: GTSNPN and SVGIG (reference sequence). J gave up 5 bases and V 4 bases, and 5 bases lay outside the gene matches. CDR3 length equals 13 residues. CDR3 bases: TGTGCCTGGACTAGCGGGGTCGGTGAGACCCAGTACTTC. Its translation is CAWTSGVGETQYF.

This chain links TRBV7-2 with TRBJ1-1; D might be TRBD1 (5 bases). The germline V and J ends were trimmed by 4 bases and 4 bases, with 16 bases remaining between them. This CDR3 contains 15 residues. Germline V lookup: CDR1 SGHTA, CDR2 FQGNSA. CDR3 sequence reads: CASSSSLTGPTEAFF. CDR3 DNA sequence: TGTGCCAGCAGCTCCTCCTTAACAGGACCCACTGAAGCTTTCTTT.